This T cell receptor beta chain is drawn from a study of memory CD4+ T cells and cytomegalovirus serostatus. Worth noting for this clone: Its antigen is as yet unknown.

The CDR3 has 14 residues. CDR1 and CDR2 from the germline V gene are SGHTA and FQGTGA. J was trimmed by 3 bases and V by 5 bases; bases with no gene match: 3. Original analysis: Out-of-frame sequences were removed, leaving 2,204,828 distinct TCRbeta sequences. Sequenced by immunoSEQ multiplex PCR; TCRdb stores in-frame clones only, minus some. The V and J calls and the clone size are those of that table, but D and trimming were determined from the DNA. The sample carries around 50,000 clones, about 78% recorded once. Single viable CD3+CD4+CD8-CD45RO+ cells were sorted as the memory CD4+ T cells. After thawing, CD4+ T cells were positively selected. Study-level findings and limits: Of roughly 180 reported CMV TCRbeta sequences, around 63 were found in memory CD4+ repertoires. A US-trained random forest predicted CMV serostatus with median AUC around 0.91.

The sample consisted of memory CD4+ T cells from blood. The rearrangement uses TRBV7-3 and TRBJ1-2, with TRBD1 matching 10 bases. This sequence originates from an adult in good health and CMV-seronegative. CDR3 nucleotide sequence: TGTGCCAGCAGCCGGGACAGGGGAGACTATGGCTACACCTTC. It codes for CASSRDRGDYGYTF.